A single sample is the source of the 20 T cell receptor beta chains below, sequenced in a study of T cells in Graves' hyperthyroidism and ophthalmopathy. There were TCR beta CDR3 regions amplified from RNA transcripts. The primer set for the first-round RT-PCR of the TCR CDR3 was HTBI. TCRdb independently ran MiXCR on the multiplex PCR reads; one entry per CDR3 protein. Among 500,000 to 600,000 distinct CDR3 sequences, around 46% were seen once, and the ten largest hold 19%. The sample consisted of peripheral blood or thyroid tissue (not recorded which). The receptors were gathered from an adult woman with Graves' disease, either hyperthyroidism or ophthalmopathy (not recorded which).

This clonotype was detected ten times or more. The chain is built from TRBV5-1 and TRBJ1-5, with D possibly matching TRBD1 (5 bases). The germline V gene has CDR1 SGHRS and CDR2 YFSETQ. V dropped 0 bases and J dropped 3 bases, with 10 bases sitting between them. This CDR3 has 15 amino acids. The CDR3 sequence is CASSLGDHSNQPQHF. The CDR3 DNA reads as TGCGCCAGCAGCTTGGGGGACCACTCCAATCAGCCCCAGCATTTT.

Here the CDR3 DNA reads TGCGCCAGCAGCCGGACTAGCGGGACAGGATATAATGAAAAACTGTTTTTT. Encoded protein: CASSRTSGTGYNEKLFF. This chain links TRBV5-1 with TRBJ1-4; 8 bases map to TRBD1. With 4 bases clipped from V and 4 bases from J, the junction kept 12 bases outside the gene matches. This CDR3 is built from 17 residues. Germline CDR1 and CDR2: SGHRS and YFSETQ.

This clonotype came up many times. The chain joins TRBV12-3 or TRBV12-4 to TRBJ1-2; no firm D call. Trimming left V 6 bases short and J 2 bases short, with 10 bases between. The CDR3 runs 13 residues. The CDR3 sequence: CASSSWGNYGYTF. The CDR3, as DNA: TGTGCCAGCAGCTCCTGGGGAAACTATGGCTACACCTTC.

This clonotype was counted at least ten times. The V gene is TRBV28, the J gene TRBJ1-1; no reliable D call. Germline V gives CDR1 MDHEN, CDR2 SYDVKM. This CDR3 has 11 residues. V dropped 9 bases and J dropped 1 base, with 6 bases sitting between them. CDR3 nucleotide sequence: TGTGCCAGTTACACGAACACTGAAGCTTTCTTT. Its protein is CASYTNTEAFF.

CDR3 protein: CASSAETGASPLHF. CDR3 in DNA: TGTGCCAGCAGCGCGGAGACAGGGGCTTCACCCCTCCACTTT. V gene TRBV9 combines with J gene TRBJ1-6; TRBD1 matches 8 bases. Germline V lookup: CDR1 SGDLS, CDR2 YYNGEE. Trimming at V came to 3 bases and at J to 9 bases, leaving 5 bases not matched to a gene. The CDR3 covers 14 residues.

The DNA of the CDR3 is TGTGCCAGCACCGATATCGGGAGGGCGGCAGATACGCAGTATTTT. This codes for CASTDIGRAADTQYF. The gene calls are TRBV6-1 and TRBJ2-3; 8 nucleotides line up with TRBD2. CDR3 length equals 15 residues. V gave up 7 bases and J gave up 4 bases; unmatched junction bases: 10. Germline V gene lookup returns CDR1 MNHNS and CDR2 SASEGT.

This clonotype occurred many times. V and J are TRBV12-3 or TRBV12-4 and TRBJ1-3; TRBD1 matches 9 bases. The CDR3 spans 15 residues. Losses at the gene ends were 6 bases for V and 4 bases for J; bases not matched to a gene: 7. The CDR3 DNA follows: TGTGCCAGCAGAACACAGGGGGCTAAAGGAAACACCATATATTTT. Translated: CASRTQGAKGNTIYF.

This clonotype was seen more than once but under ten times. A much bigger clone sits one base away, suggesting this may be a read error. J is TRBJ1-3 and V is TRBV4-1; no definite D call. CDR1 and CDR2 from the germline V gene are MGHRA and YSYEKL. This CDR3 is 16 amino acids long. With 0 bases removed from V and 1 base from J, the gap between germline ends came to 10 bases. CDR3 region: CASSQEISGSGNTIYF. CDR3 nucleotides: TGCGCCAGCAGCCAAGAAATATCGGGATCTGGAAACACCATATATTTT.

This clonotype was observed a few times. The V gene is TRBV7-9, the J gene TRBJ2-4; D remains ambiguous. The CDR3 has 13 amino acids. V lost 5 bases to trimming and J lost 5 bases, with 10 bases between them. Germline V gene sequence: CDR1 SEHNR, CDR2 FQNEAQ (reference sequence). The CDR3 nucleotides are TGTGCCAGCAGCCGGCGTGAGGAAAACATTCAGTACTTC. Protein product: CASSRREENIQYF.

This clonotype was seen only once. The rearrangement joins TRBV11-1 to TRBJ2-7; 9 nucleotides align to TRBD1. Germline V gene lookup returns CDR1 SGHAT and CDR2 FQDESV (reference sequence). This CDR3 contains 14 residues. The trim removed 3 bases at V and 8 bases at J, leaving 8 bases unmatched. CDR3 loop: CASSLERQGVKQYF. CDR3 bases: TGTGCCAGCAGCTTGGAACGACAGGGGGTCAAGCAGTACTTC.

This chain uses TRBV7-8 with TRBJ1-1; tentative D call: TRBD1 (5 bases). Germline V gives CDR1 SGHVS, CDR2 FQNEAQ. The CDR3 loop spans 13 amino acids. V dropped 5 bases and J dropped 13 bases, with 20 bases sitting between them. The CDR3 is CASSPLAGGDSFF. In DNA form, the CDR3 reads TGTGCCAGCAGCCCGCTCGCGGGGGGAGATAGTTTCTTT. Variable domain in full (rest from reference TRBV7-8 and TRBJ1-1): GAGVSQSPRYKVAKRGQDVALRCDPISGHVSLFWYQQALGQGPEFLTYFQNEAQLDKSGLPSDRFFAERPEGSVSTLKIQRTQQEDSAVYLCASSPLAGGDSFFGQGTRLTVV.

This clonotype was recorded at least ten times. This sequence joins TRBV3-1 and TRBJ1-1; D gene unclear. The germline CDR1 and CDR2 sequences are LGHDT and YNNKEL (reference sequence). The CDR3 length is 14 residues. V lost 0 bases and J 5 bases, leaving 10 bases between the germline ends. The DNA of the CDR3 is TGTGCCAGCAGCCAAGATAGGGATAGAACTGAAGCTTTCTTT. Protein product: CASSQDRDRTEAFF. The variable domain in full, completed from reference TRBV3-1 and TRBJ1-1, reads DTAVSQTPKYLVTQMGNDKSIKCEQNLGHDTMYWYKQDSKKFLKIMFSYNNKELIINETVPNRFSPKSPDKAHLNLHINSLELGDSAVYFCASSQDRDRTEAFFGQGTRLTVV.

This clonotype was found once. This chain joins TRBV9 and TRBJ1-2; 8 bases fit TRBD1. The CDR3 totals 13 residues. In germline, CDR1 is SGDLS, CDR2 YYNGEE. The trim removed 5 bases at V and 5 bases at J, leaving 5 bases unmatched. CDR3 DNA sequence: TGTGCCAGCAGGATAGGACAGGGTTATGGCTACACCTTC. This codes for CASRIGQGYGYTF.

This clonotype was counted many times. V is TRBV7-3 and J is TRBJ2-7; D remains unclear. Looked up from germline, CDR1 is SGHTA and CDR2 is FQGTGA. Trimming stripped 4 bases from V and 6 bases from J, with 13 bases between. The CDR3 has 13 residues. CDR3 loop: CASSSYPTTEQYF. CDR3 nucleotide sequence: TGTGCCAGCAGCTCTTATCCAACGACCGAGCAGTACTTC.

This clonotype was detected many times. The J gene is TRBJ2-5, the V gene TRBV7-8; the D is unclear. Trimming took 2 bases from V and 3 from J, leaving 7 bases between them. Per germline, CDR1 SGHVS and CDR2 FQNEAQ. CDR3 size: 13 residues. The CDR3 sequence: CASSLYLEETQYF. CDR3 in DNA: TGTGCCAGCAGCTTATACCTGGAAGAGACCCAGTACTTC.

Many counts were recorded for this clonotype. This chain links TRBV6-1 with TRBJ2-7; D unresolved. Between the trimmed V and J ends, which lost 5 bases and 1 base, there was a span of 18 bases. Looked up from germline, CDR1 is MNHNS and CDR2 is SASEGT. CDR3 length: 16 amino acids. CDR3 coding DNA: TGTGCCAGCAGTCCCATATTTCTAGGAGCGTCCTACGAGCAGTACTTC. Amino acids: CASSPIFLGASYEQYF.

This clonotype has ten or more counts. The chain combines TRBV5-5 with TRBJ2-3, with 8 bases matching TRBD1. Germline CDR1 is SGHKS and CDR2 is YYEKEE (reference sequence). Unmatched junction bases numbered 16, after V lost 5 bases and J lost 5 bases. This CDR3 region has 17 residues. The CDR3 DNA reads TGTGCCAGCAGACCTAAAACGCGGGACAGGATGCAAGATACGCAGTATTTT. It codes for CASRPKTRDRMQDTQYF.

This clonotype was found a few times. The chain carries TRBV7-2 and TRBJ1-2; perhaps TRBD1 as D (5 bases). The CDR3 is 13 amino acids. V was pared by 6 bases and J by 2 bases, with 10 bases between. Germline lookup yields CDR1 SGHTA and CDR2 FQGNSA. CDR3 in amino acids: CASRGGLNYGYTF. The CDR3 DNA is TGTGCCAGCAGGGGGGGACTGAACTATGGCTACACCTTC.

The chain couples TRBV10-3 to TRBJ1-5; D is unclear. The CDR3 consists of 13 residues. Between the trimmed V and J ends, which lost 4 bases and 3 bases, there was a span of 7 bases. Germline V gene sequence: CDR1 ENHRY, CDR2 SYGVKD. Here the CDR3 reads CAISAQVNQPQHF. The CDR3 DNA sequence: TGTGCCATCAGTGCGCAGGTCAATCAGCCCCAGCATTTT.

Concerning this clonotype itself: The junction does not match germline at one end; this may be a read error. V and J are TRBV12-3 or TRBV12-4 and TRBJ2-5, with TRBD1 as a possible D gene (5 bases). CDR3 length: 9 residues. The DNA of the CDR3 is TGTGCCAGCAGTTTAGCGCAGGGCTTC. Residues: CASSLAQGF.